In this sample, the clone carrying this T cell receptor (beta chain) turned up once. What it binds is not known. At the DNA level, this CDR3 is encoded by other sequences in the same sample as well. The data originate from a study of T cell responses to AZD1222 COVID-19 vaccine. For the study at large: Doses given second, at about 4 or about 12 weeks, were pooled. General observations from the study: Two AZD1222 doses significantly raised spike-specific TCR breadth and depth over controls. Among spike-specific TCRs, nearly half reportedly target unmutated variant regions.

V gave up 6 bases and J gave up 2 bases, with 8 bases separating them. CDR1 is KGHSH and CDR2 is LQKENI in the germline V gene. The CDR3 runs 13 residues. Profiled with immunoSEQ multiplex PCR; TCRdb holds only in-frame clones, not every one. The sample includes 150,000 or so clones, approximately 83% seen only once; the top ten take around 8%. The gene calls are TRBV18 and TRBJ1-5; D gene unclear. This material consisted of peripheral blood, taken on day 0 of AZD1222 vaccination. This receptor was obtained from an adult in good health. CDR3 amino acids: CASSPEGNQPQHF. CDR3 DNA: TGTGCCAGCTCCCCCGAGGGCAATCAGCCCCAGCATTTT.